What follows are 23 T cell receptor beta chains derived from one specimen sequenced in a study of CD4 T cells in relation to SARS-CoV-2 and coronaviruses. For these TCRs, the target antigens are not known. Here immunoSEQ multiplex PCR was the method, and the copy in TCRdb shows in-frame clones only, minus some. The sample yields tens of thousands of clones, over 75% seen once. The sample consisted of memory CD4+ T cells from PBMCs, cultured in vitro. The receptors here all came from an adult with COVID-19.

The chain recombines TRBV28 with TRBJ1-2; a possible D gene is TRBD1 (5 bases). V was shortened by 3 bases and J by 6 bases, with 20 bases between the two germline ends. The CDR3 consists of 16 residues. Per the germline V gene, CDR1 is MDHEN and CDR2 is SYDVKM. The CDR3 here is CASSFGGGAQLNGYTF. The CDR3 bases are TGTGCCAGCAGTTTCGGTGGGGGTGCCCAACTGAATGGCTACACCTTC.

The CDR3 sequence: CASSRPGTSGEQYF. The CDR3 region has the DNA TGTGCCAGCAGCCGTCCCGGGACTAGCGGGGAGCAGTACTTC. This chain connects TRBV27 to TRBJ2-7; 12 bases match TRBD2. V trimming: 6 bases; J trimming: 7 bases; junction bases outside the gene matches: 7. CDR3 length equals 14 residues. Germline CDR1 and CDR2: MNHEY and SMNVEV (reference sequence).

This clone is a singleton in its sample. The genes are TRBV6-5 and TRBJ1-5, with D unresolved. The germline V gene encodes CDR1 MNHEY and CDR2 SVGAGI. There are 14 residues in the CDR3. V was trimmed by 6 bases and J by 0 bases, leaving 9 bases between them. The CDR3 spells CASSRRSSNQPQHF. The CDR3, as DNA: TGTGCCAGCAGCCGACGGAGTAGCAATCAGCCCCAGCATTTT.

The rearrangement uses TRBV10-3 and TRBJ2-1, with 16 bases that match TRBD2. Trimming removed 0 bases from V and 12 bases from J; junction bases left unmatched: 8. The germline V gene has CDR1 ENHRY and CDR2 SYGVKD. The CDR3 contains 17 residues. The CDR3 nucleotides are TGTGCCATCAGTGAGTCGACTGGGACTAGCGGGAGGGCTAGGCAGTTCTTC. Translated: CAISESTGTSGRARQFF.

The rearrangement joins TRBV19 to TRBJ2-1; 7 nucleotides line up with TRBD2. The CDR3 spans 15 residues. The germline CDR1 and CDR2 sequences are LNHDA and SQIVND (reference sequence). J gave up 0 bases and V 6 bases, and 5 bases lay outside the gene matches. The CDR3 sequence: CASREGGSSYNEQFF. As DNA, the CDR3 is TGTGCCAGTAGAGAAGGCGGGAGCTCCTACAATGAGCAGTTCTTC.

V usage is TRBV5-6 and J usage is TRBJ2-4, with TRBD1 matching 10 bases. V trimming: 4 bases; J trimming: 3 bases; junction bases outside the gene matches: 10. This CDR3 has 17 amino acids. Germline values: CDR1 SGHDT, CDR2 YYEEEE. The CDR3 protein is CASSIYGQGGVKNIQYF. DNA of the CDR3: TGTGCCAGCAGCATTTACGGACAGGGGGGGGTCAAAAACATTCAGTACTTC.

This chain links TRBV14 with TRBJ2-5; D uncertain. V was trimmed by 2 bases and J by 1 base, leaving 8 bases between them. This CDR3 spans 14 amino acids. The germline gives CDR1 SGHDN, CDR2 FVKESK. The CDR3 DNA follows: TGTGCCAGCAGCCAATTGGCCGTCCAAGAGACCCAGTACTTC. This translates into CASSQLAVQETQYF.

The V and J genes are TRBV5-1 and TRBJ2-3; 15 bases line up with TRBD2. Germline lookup yields CDR1 SGHRS and CDR2 YFSETQ. The CDR3 spans 18 residues. Trimming cost V 3 bases and J 6 bases; bases outside gene matches: 11. The DNA of the CDR3 is TGCGCCAGCAGCTGGAGAGGGACTAGCGGGAGGACGGGGGATACGCAGTATTTT. This encodes CASSWRGTSGRTGDTQYF.

The chain recombines TRBV9 with TRBJ2-7; 9 nucleotides align to TRBD1. V dropped 3 bases and J dropped 5; count of bases not matched to a gene: 9. There are 15 residues in the CDR3. Per the germline V gene, CDR1 is SGDLS and CDR2 is YYNGEE. The CDR3, as DNA: TGTGCCAGCAGCGCCACCGGGACAGGGAACAACGAGCAGTACTTC. This translates into CASSATGTGNNEQYF.

This chain connects TRBV11-2 to TRBJ2-5; weak D call: TRBD2 (6 bases). Germline CDR1 is SGHAT and CDR2 is FQNNGV. V shed 5 bases and J shed 9 bases, with 19 bases lying between them. This CDR3 is 14 amino acids long. CDR3 region: CASSDYASGGAQYF. CDR3 bases: TGTGCCAGCAGCGATTACGCGTCCGGGGGAGCCCAGTACTTC.

This chain connects TRBV18 to TRBJ2-3; D remains unclear. Per germline, CDR1 KGHSH and CDR2 LQKENI. V was cut by 3 bases and J by 1 base, with 2 bases left in between. The CDR3 runs to 12 residues. This chain's CDR3 is CASSPGTDTQYF. CDR3 nucleotides: TGTGCCAGCTCACCGGGCACAGATACGCAGTATTTT.

This clone was found once. CDR3 protein: CASSSQGFTGDEQYF. Here the CDR3 DNA reads TGTGCCAGCAGTTCACAGGGGTTCACCGGGGACGAGCAGTACTTC. The chain recombines TRBV28 with TRBJ2-7; 7 bases align to TRBD1. Germline V gene sequence: CDR1 MDHEN, CDR2 SYDVKM. There are 15 residues in the CDR3. V was clipped by 4 bases and J by 5 bases; unmatched bases: 11.

The count of this clone is one. The genes are TRBV10-3 and TRBJ2-3; D possibly matches TRBD1 or TRBD2 (6 bases each). Germline V gene sequence: CDR1 ENHRY, CDR2 SYGVKD. CDR3 size: 16 residues. Trimming left V 4 bases short and J 2 bases short, with 16 bases between. This CDR3 reads CAISGGRGTDTDTQYF. DNA of the CDR3: TGTGCCATCAGTGGGGGGCGCGGGACCGACACAGATACGCAGTATTTT.

This clone was seen only a few times. The chain recombines TRBV11-3 with TRBJ2-3, with 10 bases that match TRBD1. Germline CDR1 reads SGHNT; CDR2 reads YENEEA. The CDR3 runs 15 residues. Unmatched junction bases numbered 2, after V lost 4 bases and J lost 1 base. The CDR3 DNA sequence: TGTGCCAGCAGCTCCGGACAGGGGGGCACAGATACGCAGTATTTT. Translating it yields CASSSGQGGTDTQYF.

This clone was recorded a few times. V gene TRBV11-2 combines with J gene TRBJ2-7; D call uncertain. This CDR3 comprises 11 residues. V lost 4 bases to trimming and J lost 2 bases, with 3 bases between them. Germline CDR1 reads SGHAT; CDR2 reads FQNNGV. CDR3 protein: CASSSTYEQYF. CDR3 DNA: TGTGCCAGCAGCTCCACCTACGAGCAGTACTTC. Filled out from reference TRBV11-2 and TRBJ2-7, the complete variable domain reads EAGVAQSPRYKIIEKRQSVAFWCNPISGHATLYWYQQILGQGPKLLIQFQNNGVVDDSQLPKDRFSAERLKGVDSTLKIQPAKLEDSAVYLCASSSTYEQYFGPGTRLTVT.

The chain carries TRBV28 and TRBJ2-1, with D perhaps TRBD1 (7 bases). With 8 bases removed from V and 7 bases from J, the gap between germline ends came to 24 bases. Germline CDR1 is MDHEN and CDR2 is SYDVKM. This CDR3 is 16 amino acids long. The CDR3 coding sequence is TGTGCCAGCCGTATTTTCGGAGGGGGCGCGGGTAATGAGCAGTTCTTC. It is translated as CASRIFGGGAGNEQFF.

The genes are TRBV7-2 and TRBJ2-1; 10 bases line up with TRBD2. The V segment lost 0 bases and the J segment 2 bases; nucleotides outside the gene matches: 13. This CDR3 has 20 residues. CDR1 is SGHTA and CDR2 is FQGNSA in the germline V gene. The CDR3 loop reads CASSLALAGSGRTAYNEQFF. The CDR3 DNA sequence: TGTGCCAGCAGCTTAGCGCTGGCCGGTAGCGGGAGGACCGCCTACAATGAGCAGTTCTTC.

This chain connects TRBV3-1 (or the pseudogene TRBV3-2) to TRBJ2-1; 7 bases align to TRBD2. CDR3 length equals 14 residues. The trim removed 7 bases at V and 7 bases at J, leaving 10 bases unmatched. Germline CDR1 is LGHDT and CDR2 is YNNKEL (reference sequence). The CDR3 DNA follows: TGTGCCAGCACCCAGGGCGGGAGTATTAATGAGCAGTTCTTC. It specifies CASTQGGSINEQFF.

This chain links TRBV29-1 with TRBJ2-7, with 8 nucleotides matching TRBD1. The ends lost 3 bases at V and 0 bases at J; junction bases unmatched: 4. The CDR3 has 14 residues. The germline V gene encodes CDR1 SQVTM and CDR2 ANQGSEA. In nucleotides, the CDR3 is TGCAGCGTTGAGGGTGACAGGGGCTCCTACGAGCAGTACTTC. It codes for CSVEGDRGSYEQYF.

The gene calls are TRBV5-1 and TRBJ2-1; D may be TRBD1 or TRBD2 (6 bases each). The CDR3 covers 14 residues. Germline values: CDR1 SGHRS, CDR2 YFSETQ. V was trimmed by 1 base and J by 7 bases, leaving 12 bases between them. CDR3 sequence reads: CASSLRQGRNEQFF. The DNA for the CDR3 is TGCGCCAGCAGCTTGAGGCAGGGGAGGAATGAGCAGTTCTTC.

The chain combines TRBV9 with TRBJ2-5; D remains ambiguous. V lost 0 bases to trimming and J lost 1 base, with 4 bases between them. Germline V gene sequence: CDR1 SGDLS, CDR2 YYNGEE. The CDR3 covers 13 residues. CDR3 protein: CASSVAPQETQYF. DNA for the CDR3: TGTGCCAGCAGCGTAGCTCCCCAAGAGACCCAGTACTTC.

The CDR3 coding sequence is TGTGCCAGCAGCCATCGGGGACCTAGCGGGAGTAGGGGCAATGAGCAGTTCTTC. Translated: CASSHRGPSGSRGNEQFF. The chain has TRBV3-1 (or the pseudogene TRBV3-2) and TRBJ2-1, with TRBD2 identical over 10 bases. CDR3 length: 18 amino acids. CDR1 LGHDT and CDR2 YNNKEL come from the germline V gene (reference sequence). V lost 3 bases, J lost 6 bases, and 14 bases stayed unmatched.

V is TRBV7-3 and J is TRBJ2-3; D gene uncertain. Germline CDR1 reads SGHTA; CDR2 reads FQGTGA. The V end lost 2 bases, the J end lost 4 bases, and 4 bases lay between the germline ends. CDR3 size: 12 residues. The DNA of the CDR3 is TGTGCCAGCAGCTTATCCTCAGATACGCAGTATTTT. The encoded protein is CASSLSSDTQYF.